The source of this T cell receptor beta chain is a study of PD-1 blockade in classical Hodgkin lymphoma. All patients relapsed after autologous stem cell transplantation, and brentuximab vedotin exposure varied. The CDR3 totals 18 residues. CDR1 is SEHNR, CDR2 FQNEAQ, per germline (reference sequence). Trimming cost V 4 bases and J 5 bases; bases outside gene matches: 10. TCRdb's table, derived via immunoSEQ multiplex PCR, lists solely in-frame clones and lacks some. Altogether 40,000 to 50,000 clones are present, approximately 86% being singletons, with the ten largest covering more than 5.5%. The chain joins TRBV7-9 to TRBJ2-1, with 14 bases aligning to TRBD2. The sequenced sample was peripheral blood mononuclear cells (PBMCs), obtained before the second cycle of nivolumab. The TCR sequence derives from a human donor with classical Hodgkin lymphoma. CDR3 nucleotide sequence: TGTGCCAGCAGCTCTGGACTAGCGGGAGGAGGGGGCCACAATGAGCAGTTCTTC. Protein sequence: CASSSGLAGGGGHNEQFF.